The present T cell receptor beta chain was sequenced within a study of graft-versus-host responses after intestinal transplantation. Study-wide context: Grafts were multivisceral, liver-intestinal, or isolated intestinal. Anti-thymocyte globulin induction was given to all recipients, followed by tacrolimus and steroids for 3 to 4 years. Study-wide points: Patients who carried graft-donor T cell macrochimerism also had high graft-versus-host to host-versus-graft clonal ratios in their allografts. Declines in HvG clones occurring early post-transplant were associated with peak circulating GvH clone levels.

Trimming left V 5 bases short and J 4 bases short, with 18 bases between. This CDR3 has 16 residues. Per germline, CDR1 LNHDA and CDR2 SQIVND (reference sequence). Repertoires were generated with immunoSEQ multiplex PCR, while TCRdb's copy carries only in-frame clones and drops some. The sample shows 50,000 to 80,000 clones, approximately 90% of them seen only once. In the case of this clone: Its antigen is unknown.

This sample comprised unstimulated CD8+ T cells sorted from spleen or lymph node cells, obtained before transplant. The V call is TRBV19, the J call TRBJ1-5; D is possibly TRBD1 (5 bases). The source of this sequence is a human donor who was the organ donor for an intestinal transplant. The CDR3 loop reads CASSGRRRAGNQPQHF. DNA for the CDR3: TGTGCCAGTAGTGGGAGACGCAGGGCGGGAAATCAGCCCCAGCATTTT.